Detailed here is one TCR beta chain. Its cognate antigen is unknown. This specimen belongs to a study of T-cell reconstitution after alpha-beta-depleted transplantation in children. The germline gives CDR1 MDHEN, CDR2 SYDVKM. The CDR3 runs to 15 residues. V was cut by 3 bases and J by 1 base, with 13 bases left in between. General study findings and limits: Fresh T-cell production supplied most of the T-cell counts and diversity seen one year after transplant.

Unique molecular identifiers were used in preparing the TCRbeta library. Each CDR3 protein gets one entry after TCRdb re-called the PCR reads with MiXCR. Counted here are 300,000 to 400,000 distinct CDR3 sequences, about a sixth occurring once; the ten biggest clones make up roughly 41%. V is TRBV28 and J is TRBJ2-7; the D gene is possibly TRBD2 (6 bases). The source was PBMCs, mostly from graft donor cells, collected 360 days after TCRalphabeta/CD19-depleted stem cell transplant. This receptor was obtained from a male patient aged 2 to 9 who had a stem cell transplant for acute lymphoblastic leukemia, so the T cells may come from the graft donor. Here the CDR3 DNA reads TGTGCCAGCAGTTTGGGGGGAGTTGCTTCCTACGAGCAGTACTTC. Translation: CASSLGGVASYEQYF.